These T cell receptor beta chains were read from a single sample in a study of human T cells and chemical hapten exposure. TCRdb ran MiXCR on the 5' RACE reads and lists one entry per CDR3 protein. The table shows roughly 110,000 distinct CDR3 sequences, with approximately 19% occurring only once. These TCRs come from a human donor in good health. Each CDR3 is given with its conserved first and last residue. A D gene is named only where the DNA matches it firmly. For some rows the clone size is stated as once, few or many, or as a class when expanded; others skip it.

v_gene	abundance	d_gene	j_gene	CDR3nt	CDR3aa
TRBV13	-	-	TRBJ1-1	TGTGCCAGCAGCTTTGGGCGCCGGGCCGCTGAAGCTTTCTTT	CASSFGRRAAEAFF
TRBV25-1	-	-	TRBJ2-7	TGTGCCAGCAGAGGGCTGGGGGCGGGGTACGAGCAGTACTTC	CASRGLGAGYEQYF
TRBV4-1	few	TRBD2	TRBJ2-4	TGCGCCAGCAGCGGCGTGCGGACTAGTGAGTACATTCAGTACTTC	CASSGVRTSEYIQYF
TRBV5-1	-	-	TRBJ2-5	TGCGCCAGCAGCTTGGGGGCTAGACGGGAGGAGACCCAGTACTTC	CASSLGARREETQYF
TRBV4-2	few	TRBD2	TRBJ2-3	TGTGCCAGCAGCCCACCGGGACTAGCGGGGGGCACAGATACGCAGTATTTT	CASSPPGLAGGTDTQYF
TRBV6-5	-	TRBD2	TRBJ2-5	TGTGCCAGCAGTCCAACTAGCGGCCCCCAAGAGACCCAGTACTTC	CASSPTSGPQETQYF
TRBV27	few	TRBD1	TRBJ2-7	TGTGCCAGCAGTCTAGGGACAGGGGCTTCGTACGAGCAGTACTTC	CASSLGTGASYEQYF
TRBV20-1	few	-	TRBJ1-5	TGCAGTGCATACTATAGCAATCAGCCCCAGCATTTT	CSAYYSNQPQHF
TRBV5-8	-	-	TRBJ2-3	TGTGCCAGCAGGGTATTCCCGGGACTCCGCACAGATACGCAGTATTTT	CASRVFPGLRTDTQYF
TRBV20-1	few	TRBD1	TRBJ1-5	TGCAGTGCTAGAAACCAGGGGGATGGCTATAGCAATCAGCCCCAGCATTTT	CSARNQGDGYSNQPQHF
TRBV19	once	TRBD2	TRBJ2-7	TGTGCCAGTAACCCATCGGGACTAGCGAGCGACGAGCAGTACTTC	CASNPSGLASDEQYF
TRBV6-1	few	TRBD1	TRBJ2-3	TGTGCCAGCAGTGAACCCGGACAGGGCCTAATGACAGATACGCAGTATTTT	CASSEPGQGLMTDTQYF
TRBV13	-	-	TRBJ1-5	TGTGCCAGCAGCTTAGGCACCGGGGACGGTCAGCCCCAGCATTTT	CASSLGTGDGQPQHF
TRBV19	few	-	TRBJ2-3	TGTGCCAGTAGTAGCCCCGTCTCGCCGCAGTATTTT	CASSSPVSPQYF
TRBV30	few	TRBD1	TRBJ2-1	TGTGCCTGGAGCCCGGGACAGTGGGCCTACAATGAGCAGTTCTTC	CAWSPGQWAYNEQFF
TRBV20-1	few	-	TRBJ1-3	TGCAGTGCTAGACGTCAGGGCCGCTCTGGAAACACCATATATTTT	CSARRQGRSGNTIYF
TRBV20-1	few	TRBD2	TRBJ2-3	TGCAGTGCTAGAGATCGCGGGAGGGCGGTCCCAGATACGCAGTATTTT	CSARDRGRAVPDTQYF
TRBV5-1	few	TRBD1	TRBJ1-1	TGCGCCAGCAGCCCCGCCTGGGACAGGCCAAACACTGAAGCTTTCTTT	CASSPAWDRPNTEAFF
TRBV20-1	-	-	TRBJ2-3	TGCAGTGCTAGCCCTCTAGCGCGAAGCACAGATACGCAGTATTTT	CSASPLARSTDTQYF
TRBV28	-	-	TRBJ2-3	TGTGCCAGCAGTTTGGGGCAACTTAGCACAGATACGCAGTATTTT	CASSLGQLSTDTQYF